This passage covers 13 T cell receptor beta chains from one sample sequenced in a study of immune evolution from preneoplasia to lung adenocarcinoma. Using immunoSEQ multiplex PCR, the repertoire was profiled, and TCRdb retains in-frame clones only, with some absent. This table has about 1,800 clones, 82% appearing once. The source material was FFPE invasive lung adenocarcinoma tissue. The source of these receptors is a person aged 50-59 years with lung adenocarcinoma.

The rearrangement uses TRBV5-1 and TRBJ2-5; TRBD2 aligns across 8 bases. Looked up from germline, CDR1 is SGHRS and CDR2 is YFSETQ. V lost 3 bases to trimming and J lost 1 base; unmatched junction nucleotides: 14. The CDR3 has 18 residues. The CDR3 region has the DNA TGCGCCAGCAGCTCCCCCTCGGGGGGGGGCGTATTCCAAGAGACCCAGTACTTC. Protein product: CASSSPSGGGVFQETQYF. The whole variable domain, filled in from reference TRBV5-1 and TRBJ2-5, reads KAGVTQTPRYLIKTRGQQVTLSCSPISGHRSVSWYQQTPGQGLQFLFEYFSETQRNKGNFPGRFSGRQFSNSRSEMNVSTLELGDSALYLCASSSPSGGGVFQETQYFGPGTRLLVL.

This chain uses TRBV4-3 with TRBJ2-7, with 9 bases identical to TRBD2. Germline V gene data show CDR1 as LGHNA and CDR2 as YSLEER. The CDR3 length is 15 residues. Trimming took 0 bases from V and 5 from J; bases not matched to a gene: 5. This CDR3 reads CASSQDVSGSDEQYF. In nucleotides, the CDR3 is TGCGCCAGCAGCCAAGATGTTAGCGGGAGCGACGAGCAGTACTTC.

V and J are TRBV6-5 and TRBJ2-3; D is unclear. CDR3 size: 13 residues. V lost 2 bases to trimming and J lost 6 bases, with 9 bases between them. Germline CDR1 reads MNHEY; CDR2 reads SVGAGI. CDR3 amino acids: CASSYGPGDTQYF. The CDR3 nucleotides read TGTGCCAGCAGTTACGGTCCGGGTGATACGCAGTATTTT.

This chain joins TRBV4-1 and TRBJ1-1, with 8 bases that match TRBD1. J lost 1 base, V lost 3 bases, and 4 bases had no gene match. Germline lookup yields CDR1 MGHRA and CDR2 YSYEKL. The CDR3 totals 15 residues. The CDR3 coding sequence is TGCGCCAGCAGCCACCAGACAGGGGCGAACACTGAAGCTTTCTTT. Its protein product is CASSHQTGANTEAFF.

This clone has just a few counts. The rearrangement links TRBV2 to TRBJ2-6, with D uncertain. The CDR3 sequence is 14 residues long. Per the germline V gene, CDR1 is SNHLY and CDR2 is FYNNEI. Trimming took 4 bases from V and 0 from J, leaving 4 bases between them. In DNA form, the CDR3 reads TGTGCCAGCAGTGTTGACTCTGGGGCCAACGTCCTGACTTTC. Protein sequence: CASSVDSGANVLTF.

This chain links TRBV7-3 with TRBJ2-3; D gene unclear. From germline, CDR1 is SGHTA and CDR2 FQGTGA. This CDR3 has 11 residues. Trimming took off 4 bases at V and 7 bases at J, with 6 bases between the two ends. DNA of the CDR3: TGTGCCAGCAGCTCAGGCTATACGCAGTATTTT. Translating gives CASSSGYTQYF.

V and J are TRBV20-1 and TRBJ1-2; D remains unclear. Germline V gene lookup returns CDR1 DFQATT and CDR2 SNEGSKA (reference sequence). Trimming shortened V by 6 bases and J by 4 bases, and 9 bases separated the two germline ends. CDR3 size: 11 residues. CDR3 bases: TGCAGTGCCATGGCTTCCTATGGCTACACCTTC. Protein product: CSAMASYGYTF.

This clone was recorded once. Its ends do not fully match the called genes, so a read error is possible. The chain couples TRBV18 to TRBJ1-4, with D uncertain. The length of the CDR3 is 15 residues. CDR1 is KGHSH and CDR2 is LQKENI in the germline V gene. The CDR3 reads CASSPQGWGSEKPFF. CDR3 coding DNA: TGTGCCAGCTCACCACAGGGTTGGGGAAGTGAAAAACCGTTTTTT.

The CDR3 DNA reads as TGTGCCATCAGTGATTCTGGGGCCAACGTCCTGACTTTC. It yields the protein CAISDSGANVLTF. The chain couples TRBV10-3 to TRBJ2-6, with D unresolved. The CDR3 totals 13 residues. The germline gives CDR1 ENHRY, CDR2 SYGVKD. Between the trimmed V and J ends, which lost 3 bases and 1 base, there was a span of 1 base.

V and J are TRBV6-7 and TRBJ2-6; D gene unclear. TRBV6-7 is an ORF for which the function is uncertain. The CDR3 extends over 14 amino acids. The V end lost 5 bases, the J end lost 5 bases, and 10 bases lay between the germline ends. The CDR3 nucleotides read TGTGCCAGCAGTACGCTAGGTCGGGCCAACGTCCTGACTTTC. Translated, it gives CASSTLGRANVLTF.

The V gene is TRBV18, the J gene TRBJ1-2; D not resolved. CDR3 length equals 13 residues. Per germline, CDR1 KGHSH and CDR2 LQKENI. The V end lost 2 bases, the J end lost 4 bases, and 8 bases lay between the germline ends. CDR3 sequence (DNA): TGTGCCAGCTCACCAAGGACCATCTATGGCTACACCTTC. Translating gives CASSPRTIYGYTF.

This clone appeared a single time. The rearrangement joins TRBV4-3 to TRBJ2-1; TRBD2 matches 14 bases. The CDR3 consists of 16 residues. Trimming at V came to 2 bases and at J to 12 bases, leaving 9 bases not matched to a gene. CDR1 is LGHNA, CDR2 YSLEER, per germline. This CDR3 reads CASSQRRGTSGGRQFF. DNA of the CDR3: TGCGCCAGCAGCCAACGGAGGGGGACTAGCGGGGGTCGGCAGTTCTTC.

This chain uses TRBV6-5 with TRBJ2-5; D not certain. The CDR3 totals 12 residues. Trimming stripped 4 bases from V and 5 bases from J, with 8 bases between. Germline V lookup: CDR1 MNHEY, CDR2 SVGAGI. The CDR3 nucleotides are TGTGCCAGCAGTTCGACTTCGGAGACCCAGTACTTC. Translation gives CASSSTSETQYF.